The 22 T cell receptor beta chains given below trace back to one sample, sequenced in a study of shared clonotypes between healthy human individuals. Sequencing was performed with immunoSEQ multiplex PCR; in TCRdb, only in-frame clones are kept and a portion is missing. The table has more than 600,000 clones, about 90% seen once. The naive CD8 subset, CD45RO-negative cells positively selected for CCR7, excluded terminally differentiated effector memory CD45RA+ cells. Sample: naive CD8+ T cells sorted from blood. The receptor set was obtained from a man aged 30 to 45 in good health.

For this clone: The same CDR3 is also encoded by other DNA sequences in this sample. The rearrangement links TRBV11-3 to TRBJ2-3; D ambiguous. CDR1 is SGHNT, CDR2 YENEEA, per germline. The CDR3 is made up of 13 amino acids. Trimming left V 3 bases short and J 0 bases short, with 4 bases between. This CDR3 is CASSLGSTDTQYF. The CDR3 DNA is TGTGCCAGCAGCTTGGGAAGCACAGATACGCAGTATTTT.

The genes are TRBV19 and TRBJ1-1; D is ambiguous. Germline loops: CDR1 LNHDA, CDR2 SQIVND (reference sequence). The CDR3 is 15 residues long. V was trimmed by 4 bases and J by 4 bases, leaving 16 bases between them. As DNA, the CDR3 is TGTGCCAGTAGTAGAGACGGAGCACCGACCACTGAAGCTTTCTTT. Its protein product is CASSRDGAPTTEAFF.

This sequence joins TRBV14 and TRBJ2-3, with 13 bases aligning to TRBD2. The CDR3 covers 15 residues. Unmatched junction bases numbered 8, after V lost 4 bases and J lost 10 bases. The germline V gene has CDR1 SGHDN and CDR2 FVKESK. The CDR3 DNA is TGTGCCAGCAGCCCCGGGACTAGCGGGAACCAGCCGCAGTATTTT. It translates to CASSPGTSGNQPQYF.

The chain has TRBV7-9 and TRBJ2-7; 7 bases line up with TRBD2. Per germline, CDR1 SEHNR and CDR2 FQNEAQ (reference sequence). The CDR3 contains 13 residues. V trimming: 5 bases; J trimming: 2 bases; junction bases outside the gene matches: 3. The CDR3 region has the DNA TGTGCCAGCAGCCGCGGGACTACCTACGAGCAGTACTTC. Protein sequence: CASSRGTTYEQYF. The full variable domain, with the rest looked up from reference TRBV7-9 and TRBJ2-7, is DTGVSQNPRHKITKRGQNVTFRCDPISEHNRLYWYRQTLGQGPEFLTYFQNEAQLEKSRLLSDRFSAERPKGSFSTLEIQRTEQGDSAMYLCASSRGTTYEQYFGPGTRLTVT.

This rearrangement joins TRBV7-6 to TRBJ2-1; TRBD2 matches 7 bases. The CDR3 spans 18 residues. V lost 3 bases, J lost 0 bases, and 11 bases stayed unmatched. Germline-derived CDR1 and CDR2 are SGHVS and FNYEAQ. The CDR3 bases are TGTGCCAGCAGCTTTAAGGGGACGGGGGGAAGCTCCTACAATGAGCAGTTCTTC. Its translation is CASSFKGTGGSSYNEQFF.

The chain links TRBV6-1 to TRBJ1-5; no clear D gene. Germline V gene lookup returns CDR1 MNHNS and CDR2 SASEGT. V lost 4 bases to trimming and J lost 4 bases, with 11 bases between them. The CDR3 totals 14 residues. CDR3 nucleotides: TGTGCCAGCAGTGTATTGGCGGAAAATCAGCCCCAGCATTTT. The encoded protein is CASSVLAENQPQHF.

The chain recombines TRBV18 with TRBJ2-1, with D unresolved. The CDR3 is made up of 12 amino acids. V shed 0 bases and J shed 10 bases, with 7 bases lying between them. From germline, CDR1 is KGHSH and CDR2 LQKENI. Here the CDR3 DNA reads TGTGCCAGCTCACCACCAGGGTACGAGCAGTTCTTC. Protein product: CASSPPGYEQFF.

This chain uses TRBV7-2 with TRBJ1-1, with no clear D. The V gene lost 2 bases and the J gene lost 6 bases, with 16 bases spanning the gap. The V gene's germline CDR1 is SGHTA and CDR2 FQGNSA. This CDR3 region has 15 residues. The DNA for the CDR3 is TGTGCCAGCAGCTTAAATGGCCCCGGGAGCGCTGAAGCTTTCTTT. As protein: CASSLNGPGSAEAFF.

The V and J genes are TRBV28 and TRBJ1-2; D gene uncertain. Germline CDR1 MDHEN, CDR2 SYDVKM. The V end lost 3 bases, the J end lost 2 bases, and 10 bases lay between the germline ends. This CDR3 region has 14 residues. DNA for the CDR3: TGTGCCAGCAGTTTGCCCGAGGGAAACTATGGCTACACCTTC. Translated, it gives CASSLPEGNYGYTF.

The chain links TRBV2 to TRBJ2-7; D is unresolved. Trimming took 2 bases from V and 7 from J, leaving 9 bases between them. Germline CDR1 and CDR2: SNHLY and FYNNEI. The length of the CDR3 is 12 residues. The CDR3 nucleotides read TGTGCCAGCAGTGAAAGGGCGGAGGAGCAGTACTTC. Its protein is CASSERAEEQYF.

This rearrangement joins TRBV11-2 to TRBJ2-4; the D gene could be TRBD1 or TRBD2 (5 bases each). The CDR3 consists of 15 residues. The ends were cut back, 4 bases at V and 1 base at J, with 11 bases in the middle. Germline assignment: CDR1 SGHAT and CDR2 FQNNGV. The CDR3 bases are TGTGCCAGCAGCTGGGCCCGGGACGCCAAAAACATTCAGTACTTC. It yields the protein CASSWARDAKNIQYF.

V is TRBV6-5 and J is TRBJ2-3; TRBD2 might be the D (5 bases). Trimming cost V 6 bases and J 4 bases, with 17 bases left between them. The CDR3 length is 15 residues. Germline assignment: CDR1 MNHEY and CDR2 SVGAGI. The CDR3 DNA reads as TGTGCCAGCAGCCAAGGCGAGGGTTTCGCAGATACGCAGTATTTT. Translated, it gives CASSQGEGFADTQYF.

This rearrangement joins TRBV27 to TRBJ2-2; tentatively, D is TRBD2 (6 bases). CDR3 length: 16 residues. Deletions cut 2 bases from V and 1 base from J, with 11 bases between. Germline CDR1 MNHEY, CDR2 SMNVEV (reference sequence). CDR3 amino acids: CASSLDMGGNTGELFF. For the CDR3, the DNA is TGTGCCAGCAGTTTAGATATGGGAGGGAACACCGGGGAGCTGTTTTTT.

With regard to this clone: The sample carries other DNA sequences with the same CDR3. The chain employs TRBV7-2 and TRBJ2-7; D is ambiguous. The ends were cut back, 2 bases at V and 5 bases at J, with 4 bases in the middle. Germline V gene sequence: CDR1 SGHTA, CDR2 FQGNSA. This CDR3 is 11 amino acids long. CDR3 sequence reads: CASSLTDEQYF. The CDR3 DNA is TGTGCCAGCAGCTTAACGGACGAGCAGTACTTC.

The chain recombines TRBV4-1 with TRBJ1-5; the D is unclear. Germline CDR1 is MGHRA and CDR2 is YSYEKL. This CDR3 is built from 16 residues. Trimming shortened V by 0 bases and J by 0 bases, and 9 bases separated the two germline ends. The CDR3 reads CASSQERQASNQPQHF. CDR3 nucleotides: TGCGCCAGCAGCCAAGAGAGGCAGGCTAGCAATCAGCCCCAGCATTTT.

The chain uses TRBV4-2 and TRBJ2-3; D perhaps matches TRBD2 (6 bases). In germline, CDR1 is LGHNA, CDR2 YNFKEQ. The CDR3 length is 15 residues. V lost 1 base and J lost 0, with 8 bases in between. CDR3 DNA sequence: TGTGCCAGCAGCCAAGGAGCGGGCAGCACAGATACGCAGTATTTT. Amino acid sequence: CASSQGAGSTDTQYF.

The rearrangement uses TRBV10-2 and TRBJ2-1, with 7 bases lining up with TRBD1. The CDR3 length is 15 residues. V lost 6 bases and J lost 2; bases outside the gene matches: 7. Germline V gene data show CDR1 as WSHSY and CDR2 as SAAADI. The CDR3 region has the DNA TGCGCCAGCAGACCAGGGACAGATACCTACAATGAGCAGTTCTTC. Amino acids: CASRPGTDTYNEQFF.

The V and J genes are TRBV29-1 and TRBJ2-2, with 8 bases identical to TRBD2. V lost 2 bases and J lost 5; bases outside the gene matches: 7. Germline loops: CDR1 SQVTM, CDR2 ANQGSEA. The CDR3 contains 15 residues. The CDR3 loop is CSVEIGGRLTGELFF. CDR3 bases: TGCAGCGTTGAAATCGGCGGGAGGTTAACCGGGGAGCTGTTTTTT.

The chain combines TRBV6-1 with TRBJ2-1; D remains unclear. CDR1 is MNHNS and CDR2 is SASEGT in the germline V gene. V dropped 4 bases and J dropped 10 bases, with 14 bases sitting between them. The CDR3 extends over 13 amino acids. The CDR3 region is CASSVTPLGEQFF. CDR3 sequence (DNA): TGTGCCAGCAGTGTGACCCCACTGGGGGAGCAGTTCTTC.

The V call is TRBV5-1, the J call TRBJ2-1; D gene unclear. CDR1 SGHRS and CDR2 YFSETQ come from the germline V gene. V gave up 0 bases and J gave up 9 bases, with 10 bases separating them. The CDR3 loop spans 13 amino acids. CDR3 amino acids: CASSLVFASEQFF. CDR3 in DNA: TGCGCCAGCAGCTTGGTATTTGCGAGTGAGCAGTTCTTC.

The V and J genes are TRBV29-1 and TRBJ2-7, with D possibly being TRBD1 (7 bases). Germline V lookup: CDR1 SQVTM, CDR2 ANQGSEA. V shed 4 bases and J shed 4 bases, with 14 bases lying between them. The CDR3 spans 13 residues. This CDR3 reads CSVGAPGGYEQYF. The DNA for the CDR3 is TGCAGCGTTGGGGCTCCAGGGGGGTACGAGCAGTACTTC.

The rearrangement joins TRBV28 to TRBJ2-2; 12 positions agree with TRBD1. The CDR3 is made up of 15 amino acids. Per the germline V gene, CDR1 is MDHEN and CDR2 is SYDVKM. The J segment lost 6 bases and the V segment lost 4 bases, leaving 3 bases of the junction unmatched. The CDR3 coding sequence is TGTGCCAGCAGTTACCGGGACAGGGGGCCCGGGGAGCTGTTTTTT. Its translation: CASSYRDRGPGELFF.